This T cell receptor beta chain was profiled in a study of cytomegalovirus exposure and HLA in healthy donors. The study's findings and limits: The authors later linked a missense DCLRE1C variant to TCR beta V- and J-gene trimming. The Asian-associated ancestry cluster reportedly had fewer N-insertions than the 666-donor mean in a later analysis. The productive fraction for most TCR beta V segments was about 87% or about 30% in an earlier analysis. Most likely, a cluster of highly shared sequence variants arose as a sequencing artifact.

V was trimmed by 4 bases and J by 0 bases, leaving 8 bases between them. The germline gives CDR1 SGHNT, CDR2 YYREEE (reference sequence). This CDR3 spans 14 amino acids. About this clone: Its cognate antigen is unknown.

60 Vbeta and 13 Jbeta primers were used in PCR. The protocol was immunoSEQ multiplex PCR, while the TCRdb copy is restricted to in-frame clones and leaves out a portion. The sample lists 200,000 to 250,000 clones, about 80% occurring once. This clonotype was obtained from a woman aged 40-49 years in good health and CMV-seronegative. The chain employs TRBV5-4 and TRBJ1-3; weak D call: TRBD1 (6 bases). Sequenced input: PBMCs. DNA for the CDR3: TGTGCCAGCAGCGCACAGGGCTCTGGAAACACCATATATTTT. Translated: CASSAQGSGNTIYF.